This T cell receptor beta chain was profiled in a study of shared clonotypes between healthy human individuals. Study-wide findings and caveats: The naive CD4 repertoires of several donors were compared, and approximately 5% of clonotypes were shared.

Sequenced by immunoSEQ multiplex PCR; TCRdb stores in-frame clones only, minus some. The sample has millions of clones; 90% to 95% are singletons. This CDR3 region has 11 residues. Trimming stripped 7 bases from V and 0 bases from J, with 5 bases between. Per the germline V gene, CDR1 is SQVTM and CDR2 is ANQGSEA. Regarding this clone: Its antigen is not known.

Positive CCR7 selection of CD45RO-negative cells yielded the naive CD8 cells, and terminally differentiated effector memory CD45RA+ cells were excluded. The clonotype originates from a young man in good health. Some clones in this sample may be carry-over from other donors' samples. Sequenced material: naive CD8+ T cells from PBMCs. This rearrangement joins TRBV29-1 to TRBJ2-3; unclear D gene. In DNA, the CDR3 is TGCAGCGCCCCTAGCACAGATACGCAGTATTTT. Translating gives CSAPSTDTQYF.